The 12 T cell receptor beta chains listed next were all sequenced from one sample in a study of read filtering for tumor transcriptome and immune sequencing. Molecular barcoded adaptors covering alpha/delta and beta/gamma chains were used on roughly 400 ng RNA. One entry per CDR3 protein results from TCRdb running MiXCR on the reads. The table shows around 38,000 distinct CDR3 sequences, with roughly an eighth occurring only once. The sequencing sample was made of a population of CD138-negative cells sorted from bone marrow. These receptors originate from a donor aged 40 or older with multiple myeloma.

This clonotype has a count of ten or more. The chain carries TRBV5-6 and TRBJ2-5; 10 bases align to TRBD2. CDR1 and CDR2 (germline): SGHDT, YYEEEE. Trimming at V came to 5 bases and at J to 5 bases, leaving 9 bases not matched to a gene. The CDR3 is made up of 15 amino acids. For the CDR3, the DNA is TGTGCCAGCAGTAAGCCGGGACTAGCGAGGGAGACCCAGTACTTC. Amino acids: CASSKPGLARETQYF.

This clonotype was seen many times. The chain is built from TRBV7-9 and TRBJ2-2, with a tentative D call TRBD1 (5 bases). Trimming pared 5 bases from V and 4 bases from J, leaving 8 bases between. Germline CDR1 and CDR2: SEHNR and FQNEAQ (reference sequence). The CDR3 sequence is 13 residues long. The CDR3, as DNA: TGTGCCAGCAGCACAGGTTTCACCGGGGAGCTGTTTTTT. The encoded protein is CASSTGFTGELFF.

To note about this clonotype: One end of the junction fails to match germline, which may point to a read error. The V call is TRBV27, the J call TRBJ2-2, with 10 positions matching TRBD2. Germline V gene data show CDR1 as MNHEY and CDR2 as SMNVEV (reference sequence). The CDR3 has 14 residues. DNA for the CDR3: TGTGCCAGCGGTAGGACTAGCGGAGCCGGGGAGTTGTTTTTT. As protein: CASGRTSGAGELFF.

This clonotype was counted at least ten times. The chain links TRBV4-3 to TRBJ2-7; 8 bases agree with TRBD1. Germline lookup yields CDR1 LGHNA and CDR2 YSLEER. This CDR3 has 14 residues. V gave up 1 base and J gave up 8 bases; unmatched junction bases: 7. CDR3 nucleotide sequence: TGCGCCAGCAGCCAAGGACAGGGGTATGATAAGCAGTACTTC. This translates into CASSQGQGYDKQYF.

The chain combines TRBV20-1 with TRBJ1-1; D is unclear. This CDR3 region has 16 residues. V shed 4 bases and J shed 1 base, with 19 bases lying between them. Germline values: CDR1 DFQATT, CDR2 SNEGSKA (reference sequence). DNA for the CDR3: TGCAGTGCTACAAAGGGCCGGGCCCCTTGGAACACTGAAGCTTTCTTT. This encodes CSATKGRAPWNTEAFF.

This chain uses TRBV14 with TRBJ2-4; possible D gene TRBD2, 7 bases. This CDR3 is 17 amino acids long. Germline lookup yields CDR1 SGHDN and CDR2 FVKESK. Trimming removed 4 bases from V and 6 bases from J, with 22 bases in between. CDR3 DNA sequence: TGTGCCAGCAGCCCCGGGGGCGGCCGGACGGGAGGAAACATTCAGTACTTC. Its protein product is CASSPGGGRTGGNIQYF.

Many counts were recorded for this clonotype. The CDR3 nucleotides read TGTGCCAGCAGTTACGTAAACAATGAGCAGTTCTTC. It encodes CASSYVNNEQFF. The chain is built from TRBV6-2 or TRBV6-3 and TRBJ2-1; D not resolved. Germline-derived CDR1 and CDR2 are MNHEY and SVGEGT. The CDR3 covers 12 residues. V lost 2 bases to trimming and J lost 5 bases, with 4 bases between them.

Ten or more counts support this clonotype. The CDR3 nucleotides read TGCAGCGGGGGGACAGGGCTTATGAACACTGAAGCTTTCTTT. It yields the protein CSGGTGLMNTEAFF. The chain links TRBV29-1 to TRBJ1-1; 9 bases line up with TRBD1. The V gene's germline CDR1 is SQVTM and CDR2 ANQGSEA. The CDR3 runs 14 residues. The V segment lost 7 bases and the J segment 0 bases; nucleotides outside the gene matches: 6.

This clonotype was counted only a few times. The chain combines TRBV18 with TRBJ1-4; D possibly corresponds to TRBD1 (5 bases). CDR3 length equals 16 residues. Germline CDR1 KGHSH, CDR2 LQKENI. The V end lost 2 bases, the J end lost 7 bases, and 17 bases lay between the germline ends. CDR3 bases: TGTGCCAGCTCACCATGGGACGCAAAAAGTGGTGAAAAACTGTTTTTT. It yields the protein CASSPWDAKSGEKLFF.

The sample holds many counts of this clonotype. The J gene is TRBJ1-4, the V gene TRBV7-2; D is uncertain. The CDR3 spans 14 residues. With 0 bases removed from V and 10 bases from J, the gap between germline ends came to 12 bases. Germline CDR1 reads SGHTA; CDR2 reads FQGNSA. The CDR3 DNA follows: TGTGCCAGCAGCTTAGCCCCGATGGATCTAAAACTGTTTTTT. This translates into CASSLAPMDLKLFF.

This clonotype was found a few times. A clone one base away is much larger, so this may be a read error. The chain recombines TRBV28 with TRBJ1-2; 8 bases are shared with TRBD1. CDR3 length: 14 residues. Germline V gives CDR1 MDHEN, CDR2 SYDVKM. The CDR3 nucleotides are TGTGCCAGCAGTTCACAGGGGGTAAACTGTGGCTACACCTTC. Its protein product is CASSSQGVNCGYTF.

This clonotype qualifies as hyperexpanded. This chain joins TRBV9 and TRBJ2-1; 8 bases align to TRBD2. The CDR3 spans 16 residues. Germline V CDR1 and CDR2: SGDLS, YYNGEE. Losses at the gene ends were 6 bases for V and 6 bases for J; bases not matched to a gene: 14. CDR3 sequence reads: CASTPGGAGGSNEQFF. The CDR3 DNA is TGTGCCAGCACCCCCGGGGGTGCGGGAGGCTCCAATGAGCAGTTCTTC.